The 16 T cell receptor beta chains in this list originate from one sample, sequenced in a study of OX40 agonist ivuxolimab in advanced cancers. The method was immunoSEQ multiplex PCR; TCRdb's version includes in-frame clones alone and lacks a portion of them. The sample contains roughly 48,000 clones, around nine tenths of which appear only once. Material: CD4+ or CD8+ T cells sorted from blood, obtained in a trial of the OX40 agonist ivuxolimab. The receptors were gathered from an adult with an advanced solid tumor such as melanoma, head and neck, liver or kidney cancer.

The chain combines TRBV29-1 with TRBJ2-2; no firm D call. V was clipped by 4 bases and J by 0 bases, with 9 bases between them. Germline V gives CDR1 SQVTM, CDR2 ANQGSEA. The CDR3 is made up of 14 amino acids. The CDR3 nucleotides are TGCAGCGTTGTTGGGGTCCCGAACACCGGGGAGCTGTTTTTT. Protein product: CSVVGVPNTGELFF.

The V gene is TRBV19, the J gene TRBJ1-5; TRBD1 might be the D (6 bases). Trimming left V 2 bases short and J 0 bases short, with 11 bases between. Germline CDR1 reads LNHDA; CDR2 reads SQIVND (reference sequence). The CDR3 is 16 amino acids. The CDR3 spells CASSISGDNSNQPQHF. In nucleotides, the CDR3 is TGTGCCAGTAGTATATCAGGGGACAATAGCAATCAGCCCCAGCATTTT.

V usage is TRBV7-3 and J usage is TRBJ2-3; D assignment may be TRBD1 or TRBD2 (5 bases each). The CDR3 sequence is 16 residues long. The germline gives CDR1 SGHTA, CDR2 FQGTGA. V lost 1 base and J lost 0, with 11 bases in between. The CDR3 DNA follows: TGTGCCAGCAGCTTAAACTCGGGGCCCAGCACAGATACGCAGTATTTT. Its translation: CASSLNSGPSTDTQYF.

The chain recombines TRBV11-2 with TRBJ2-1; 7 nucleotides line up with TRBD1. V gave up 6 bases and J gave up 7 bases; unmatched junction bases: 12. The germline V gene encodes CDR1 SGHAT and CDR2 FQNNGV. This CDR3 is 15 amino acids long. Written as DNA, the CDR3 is TGTGCCAGCAGTTACCCCGGGACAGTCGGGAATGAGCAGTTCTTC. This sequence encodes CASSYPGTVGNEQFF.

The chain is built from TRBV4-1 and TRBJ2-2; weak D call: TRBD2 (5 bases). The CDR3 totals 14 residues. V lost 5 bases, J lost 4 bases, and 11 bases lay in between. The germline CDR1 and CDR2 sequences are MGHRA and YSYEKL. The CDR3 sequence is CASSKREITGELFF. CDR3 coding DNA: TGCGCCAGCAGCAAGAGGGAAATCACCGGGGAGCTGTTTTTT.

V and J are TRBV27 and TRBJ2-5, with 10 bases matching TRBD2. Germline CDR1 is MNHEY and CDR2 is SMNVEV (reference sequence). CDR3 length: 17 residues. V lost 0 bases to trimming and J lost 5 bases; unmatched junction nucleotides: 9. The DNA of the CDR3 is TGTGCCAGCAGTTTATCACGGCTAGCGGGAGCTGGGGAGACCCAGTACTTC. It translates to CASSLSRLAGAGETQYF.

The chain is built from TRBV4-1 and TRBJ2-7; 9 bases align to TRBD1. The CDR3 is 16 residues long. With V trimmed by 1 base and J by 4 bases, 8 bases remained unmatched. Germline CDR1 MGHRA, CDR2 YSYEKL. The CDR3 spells CASSQGLSQGAYEQYF. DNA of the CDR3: TGCGCCAGCAGCCAAGGTCTGTCACAGGGGGCTTACGAGCAGTACTTC.

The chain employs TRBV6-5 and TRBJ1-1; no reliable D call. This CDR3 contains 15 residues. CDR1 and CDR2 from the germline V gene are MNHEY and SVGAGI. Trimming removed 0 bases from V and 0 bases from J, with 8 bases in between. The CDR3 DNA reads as TGTGCCAGCAGTTACTCGTTGGCTGTGAACACTGAAGCTTTCTTT. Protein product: CASSYSLAVNTEAFF.

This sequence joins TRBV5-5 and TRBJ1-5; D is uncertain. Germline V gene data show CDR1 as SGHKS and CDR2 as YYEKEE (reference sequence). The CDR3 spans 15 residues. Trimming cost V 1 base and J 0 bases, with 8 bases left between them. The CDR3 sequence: CASSLWDGSNQPQHF. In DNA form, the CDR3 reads TGTGCCAGCAGCTTGTGGGATGGTAGCAATCAGCCCCAGCATTTT.

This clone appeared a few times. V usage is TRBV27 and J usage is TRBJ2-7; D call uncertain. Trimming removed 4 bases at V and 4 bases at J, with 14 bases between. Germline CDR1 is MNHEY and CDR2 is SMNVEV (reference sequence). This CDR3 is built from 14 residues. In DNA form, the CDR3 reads TGTGCCAGCAGTTCCTCCGGGTTCTTTTACGAGCAGTACTTC. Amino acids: CASSSSGFFYEQYF.

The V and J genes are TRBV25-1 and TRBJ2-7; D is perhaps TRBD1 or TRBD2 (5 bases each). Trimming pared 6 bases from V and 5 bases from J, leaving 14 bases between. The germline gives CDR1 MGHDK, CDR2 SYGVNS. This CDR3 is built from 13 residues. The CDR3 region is CASRLGGRDEQYF. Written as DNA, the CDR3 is TGTGCCAGCAGATTAGGAGGCAGGGACGAGCAGTACTTC.

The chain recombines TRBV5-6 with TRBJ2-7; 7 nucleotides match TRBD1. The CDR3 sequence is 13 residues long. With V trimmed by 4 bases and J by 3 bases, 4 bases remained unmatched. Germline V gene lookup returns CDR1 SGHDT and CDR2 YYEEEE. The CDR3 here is CASSQGTDYEQYF. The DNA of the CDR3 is TGTGCCAGCAGCCAAGGGACAGACTACGAGCAGTACTTC.

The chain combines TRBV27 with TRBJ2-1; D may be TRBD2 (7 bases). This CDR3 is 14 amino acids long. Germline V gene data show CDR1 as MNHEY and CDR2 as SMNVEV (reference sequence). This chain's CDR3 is CSTTGGPRTGEQFF. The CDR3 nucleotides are TGTTCCACAACCGGGGGGCCACGAACGGGAGAGCAGTTCTTC.

CDR3 nucleotide sequence: TGTGCCAGCAGCTTAGGTGGTAACACCGGGGAGCTGTTTTTT. It translates to CASSLGGNTGELFF. The chain couples TRBV13 to TRBJ2-2; no definite D call. Germline V lookup: CDR1 PRHDT, CDR2 FYEKMQ (reference sequence). CDR3 size: 14 residues. V lost 0 bases and J lost 2, with 4 bases in between.

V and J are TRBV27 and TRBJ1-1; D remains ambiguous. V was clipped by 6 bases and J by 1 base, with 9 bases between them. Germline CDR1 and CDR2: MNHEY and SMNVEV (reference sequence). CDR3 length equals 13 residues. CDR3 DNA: TGTGCCAGCAGCGGGTTGTGGAACACTGAAGCTTTCTTT. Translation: CASSGLWNTEAFF.

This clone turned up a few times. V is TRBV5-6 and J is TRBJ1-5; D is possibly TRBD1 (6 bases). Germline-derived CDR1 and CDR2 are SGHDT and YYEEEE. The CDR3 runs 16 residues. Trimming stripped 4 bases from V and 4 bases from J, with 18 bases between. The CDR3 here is CASSPAGGRRNQPQHF. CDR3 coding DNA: TGTGCCAGCAGCCCGGCCGGGGGGCGGAGGAATCAGCCCCAGCATTTT.